The sequence of this T cell receptor (beta chain) was determined in a study of blood T cell repertoires in COVID-19 (dated by TCRdb to about 2020). About the investigation overall: Samples from collaborators originated in the United States, Italy and Spain and spanned both the acute and convalescent phases of COVID-19. Subjects who had been exposed to COVID-19, were actively infected with it, or had recovered from it provided the deeply sampled blood TCRbeta repertoires that made up the dataset. The samples were drawn from two sources: the first 160 participants of the ongoing ImmuneRACE study, and 1,254 subjects contributed by 6 global collaborators. The material from the prospective study consisted of cDNA or gDNA derived from T cells, B-cell-depleted T cells, or PBMCs. The repertoires were released in a freely available public database intended as a resource for research on the immune response to SARS-CoV-2. Where HLA class I and class II types were available, the types were taken from metadata supplied by the sample provider, not from assay-based typing. Sample metadata almost always included a de-identified subject ID, COVID-19 status, age in years and sex. Findings and caveats that apply to the study as a whole: How much clinical and demographic metadata was included differed by source and by participant, and the metadata was provided uncurated.

TCRbeta CDR3 regions were amplified from genomic DNA using the immunoSEQ Assay, a bias-controlled multiplex PCR. The authors' analysis ran thus. The number of nucleated cells in each sample was estimated by amplification of reference gene primers within the assay. Sequence reads were collapsed and filtered to measure the absolute abundance of every unique TCRbeta CDR3 rearrangement. For each sample, productive Simpson clonality was calculated by taking the square root of Simpson's diversity index across productive rearrangements. The source is immuneACCESS, and TCRdb retained only in-frame sequences with V and J called. Part of the clones is not carried over; for the studies checked, unresolved V genes explain less than half of this, and the remainder is unexplained. Clonal size and the V and J genes are those of that table, whereas D and trimming came from the DNA. This sample has around 140,000 clones in its table, and 85% to 90% of those were observed once. Together, the top ten hold approximately 2.3% of the sample.

Turning to this clone: No cognate antigen has been identified for it. At one end the junction does not follow the germline gene, possibly because of a read error.

The CDR3, from cysteine to phenylalanine, totals 12 residues. The sequence is cut down to CDR3 DNA, 36 bases in frame from base 1. From a lookup of the germline V gene (reference sequence), CDR1 and CDR2 are SEHNR and FQNEAQ. The collaborating institutions used their own protocols to collect whole blood in K2EDTA tubes. For TCRbeta analysis, collaborators shipped samples in one of three forms: frozen whole blood, isolated PBMCs, or DNA extracted from either of those sample types. The chain uses TRBV7-9 and TRBJ2-1; perhaps TRBD2 is the D gene, with 5 bases matching. The sample comprised peripheral blood. The clonotype was recovered from a man in his 70s with active COVID-19. The encoded CDR3 is CTSSSISDEQFF. The nucleotide sequence is TGTACCAGCAGCTCGATTAGCGATGAGCAGTTCTTC.